This T cell receptor (beta chain) was sequenced in a study of T cell responses to AZD1222 COVID-19 vaccine. Germline V gene data show CDR1 as MDHEN and CDR2 as SYDVKM. CDR3 length: 17 residues. Unmatched junction bases numbered 5, after V lost 0 bases and J lost 6 bases. Notes on the study in general: Close to half of spike-specific TCRs reportedly recognize unmutated variant regions. Spike regions recognized by vaccine-associated CD4 TCRs spanned the protein, led by 160-218 and 743-854. It should be noted that donors were predominantly white British and more often female, and clonal diversity was possibly underestimated. Once two AZD1222 doses were given, Spike-specific TCR breadth and depth went up.

Assay used: immunoSEQ multiplex PCR; TCRdb lists only in-frame clones, some missing. The table lists around 91,000 clones, over 75% of them singletons. This clone was found a few times. The antigen is not known. The TCR originated in an adult in good health. The chain joins TRBV28 to TRBJ2-2, with 12 bases that match TRBD2. The sample here was peripheral blood, taken on day 0 of AZD1222 vaccination. CDR3 sequence: CASSLWNLAGGPGELFF. CDR3 coding DNA: TGTGCCAGCAGTTTATGGAACCTAGCGGGAGGGCCCGGGGAGCTGTTTTTT.